This passage covers 10 T cell receptor beta chains from one sample sequenced in a study of blood T cell repertoires in COVID-19. Libraries were prepared by immunoSEQ multiplex PCR; TCRdb keeps only in-frame clonotypes and omits some of them. The sample gives 95,000 to 100,000 clones, 82% of which show up once; 10% is in the top ten. Sequencing was carried out using peripheral blood. The origin of the receptors is a man in his sixties or seventies with acute or convalescent COVID-19.

The CDR3 loop reads CASSLGNSYTDTQYF. The CDR3, as DNA: TGTGCCAGCAGCTTAGGAAACAGCTACACAGATACGCAGTATTTT. The V and J genes are TRBV11-3 and TRBJ2-3; D not certain. The CDR3 length is 15 residues. From germline, CDR1 is SGHNT and CDR2 YENEEA. Trimming pared 1 base from V and 2 bases from J, leaving 10 bases between.

This chain's CDR3 is CASSRLQGADGYTF. The CDR3 region has the DNA TGTGCCAGCAGCCGATTACAGGGGGCGGACGGCTACACCTTC. This chain joins TRBV3-1 (or the pseudogene TRBV3-2) and TRBJ1-2; 9 bases map to TRBD1. The CDR3 sequence is 14 residues long. The J segment lost 8 bases and the V segment lost 4 bases, leaving 8 bases of the junction unmatched. CDR1 and CDR2 (germline): LGHDT, YNNKEL (reference sequence).

The chain joins TRBV2 to TRBJ2-1; 8 positions match TRBD2. The trim removed 4 bases at V and 12 bases at J, leaving 2 bases unmatched. This CDR3 contains 11 residues. Germline loops: CDR1 SNHLY, CDR2 FYNNEI. CDR3: CASSGREVQFF. As DNA, the CDR3 is TGTGCCAGCAGTGGGCGGGAGGTGCAGTTCTTC.

This chain's CDR3 is CASRGGGLAGLGRNEQFF. The CDR3, as DNA: TGTGCCAGCAGGGGTGGAGGGCTAGCGGGCCTGGGGAGGAATGAGCAGTTCTTC. The genes are TRBV11-2 and TRBJ2-1, with TRBD2 matching over 8 bases. Germline V gives CDR1 SGHAT, CDR2 FQNNGV. The V gene end was trimmed by 6 bases and the J gene end by 7 bases; junction bases not matched to a gene: 20. There are 18 residues in the CDR3.

J is TRBJ2-1 and V is TRBV9, with 7 bases fitting TRBD1. The CDR3 contains 15 residues. The ends lost 7 bases at V and 3 bases at J; junction bases unmatched: 10. Germline V gene sequence: CDR1 SGDLS, CDR2 YYNGEE. CDR3 in DNA: TGTGCCAGCGCCCGGGACGGGACAGACTACAATGAGCAGTTCTTC. Translation gives CASARDGTDYNEQFF.

This clone is a singleton in its sample. CDR3 sequence: CATSRAPGQGGLMNTEAFF. The CDR3 DNA reads TGTGCCACCAGCAGAGCGCCGGGACAGGGGGGGCTGATGAACACTGAAGCTTTCTTT. The gene calls are TRBV15 and TRBJ1-1; TRBD1 matches 11 bases. The CDR3 contains 19 residues. Germline CDR1 reads LNHNV; CDR2 reads YYDKDF (reference sequence). V dropped 1 base and J dropped 0; count of bases not matched to a gene: 10.

This sequence joins TRBV4-2 and TRBJ1-1; D gene unclear. The germline V gene encodes CDR1 LGHNA and CDR2 YNFKEQ. This CDR3 is built from 17 residues. The germline V and J ends were trimmed by 0 bases and 0 bases, with 14 bases remaining between them. DNA for the CDR3: TGTGCCAGCAGCCAAGAAACCCTCCGGCGGTTGAACACTGAAGCTTTCTTT. Its translation: CASSQETLRRLNTEAFF.

This clone showed up just a few times. The chain links TRBV3-1 (or the pseudogene TRBV3-2) to TRBJ2-7; TRBD2 aligns across 10 bases. This CDR3 contains 14 residues. CDR1 LGHDT and CDR2 YNNKEL come from the germline V gene (reference sequence). J lost 3 bases, V lost 5 bases, and 4 bases had no gene match. CDR3 nucleotides: TGTGCCAGCAGCTCCCGGACTAGCGGCTACGAGCAGTACTTC. Its protein product is CASSSRTSGYEQYF.

This clone appeared a few times. The chain's CDR3 is CASSYVAGSSYNEQFF. In DNA, the CDR3 is TGTGCCAGCAGCTACGTAGCGGGTAGCTCCTACAATGAGCAGTTCTTC. The V call is TRBV7-2, the J call TRBJ2-1, with 7 bases lining up with TRBD2. The length of the CDR3 is 16 residues. V was clipped by 4 bases and J by 0 bases; unmatched bases: 6. CDR1 is SGHTA, CDR2 FQGNSA, per germline.

The count of this clone is one. The chain couples TRBV27 to TRBJ2-4, with 9 bases fitting TRBD2. J lost 1 base, V lost 2 bases, and 6 bases had no gene match. The V gene's germline CDR1 is MNHEY and CDR2 SMNVEV (reference sequence). The CDR3 contains 17 residues. The CDR3 here is CASSLEAGLAAKNIQYF. The CDR3 DNA reads TGTGCCAGCAGTTTAGAGGCGGGACTAGCCGCCAAAAACATTCAGTACTTC.